In its sample, the clone carrying this T cell receptor beta chain was seen a few times. Its matching antigen is unknown. The CDR3 sequence is 15 residues long. V gave up 6 bases and J gave up 0 bases, with 11 bases separating them. Germline V gives CDR1 KGHSH, CDR2 LQKENI. The data were taken from a study of blood T cells in healthy people across ages. About the study: Template switching recovered approximately one barcoded beta molecule for every two T cells. Notes on the study in general: Unsorted PBMC material precluded a definitive naive versus antigen-experienced comparison.

A J-beta primer mix and a sample-barcoded 5' primer were used in a second PCR of roughly 6 to 11 cycles. MiXCR, applied by TCRdb to the 5' RACE reads, yields one record per CDR3 protein. The data hold 750,000 or so distinct CDR3 sequences, with roughly 25% observed a single time. These data were also filed under a second study, of T cells of mothers and their children. That work states: For each mother, over 9.5 million TCR beta CDR3 reads were obtained, and for each child, about 3 million. Regardless of relatedness, pairs show thymic selection shaping TCR recombination output in a similar manner.

This chain uses TRBV18 with TRBJ2-2, with D unresolved. The source of this sequence is a boy aged 10-17 years in good health. Sequenced: blood. In DNA form, the CDR3 reads TGTGCCAGCTCCCCCGACGGTTCGAACACCGGGGAGCTGTTTTTT. Its protein product is CASSPDGSNTGELFF.